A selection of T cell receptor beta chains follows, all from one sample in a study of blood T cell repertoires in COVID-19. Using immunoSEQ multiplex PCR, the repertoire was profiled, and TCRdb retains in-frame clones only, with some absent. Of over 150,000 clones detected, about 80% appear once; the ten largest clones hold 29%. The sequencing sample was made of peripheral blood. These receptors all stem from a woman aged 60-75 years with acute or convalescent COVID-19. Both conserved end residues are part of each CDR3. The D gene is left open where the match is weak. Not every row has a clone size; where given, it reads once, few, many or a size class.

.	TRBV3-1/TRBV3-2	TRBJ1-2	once	TGTGCCAGCAGCCAAGTACCAGTGCGGCAGAGAGGCTACACCTTC	CASSQVPVRQRGYTF
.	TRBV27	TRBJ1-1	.	TGTGCCAGCAGTTTATCCGGCGGTACTGAAGCTTTCTTT	CASSLSGGTEAFF
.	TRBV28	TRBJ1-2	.	TGTGCCAGCACCTTAGGGGGGGGCGTCTATGGCTACACCTTC	CASTLGGGVYGYTF
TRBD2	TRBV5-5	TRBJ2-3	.	TGTGCCAGCAGCTTGGCGGGGGGGCCAAGGTTAGCAGATACGCAGTATTTT	CASSLAGGPRLADTQYF
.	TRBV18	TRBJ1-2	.	TGTGCCAGCTCACCCCAAGGGGAGGATGGCTACACCTTC	CASSPQGEDGYTF
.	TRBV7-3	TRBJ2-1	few	TGTGCCAGCAGCTTCGGAAGGGGTGGCTATGAGCAGTTCTTC	CASSFGRGGYEQFF
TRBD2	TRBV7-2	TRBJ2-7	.	TGTGCCAGCAGCTTAGGCTCTAGCGGGGGGTGGAACGAGCAGTACTTC	CASSLGSSGGWNEQYF
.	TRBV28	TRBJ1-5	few	TGTGCCAGCATTGGAGGGAATCAGCCCCAGCATTTT	CASIGGNQPQHF
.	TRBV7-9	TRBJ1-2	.	TGTGCCAGCAGCTTAGACTTCCGGGACTATGGCTACACCTTC	CASSLDFRDYGYTF
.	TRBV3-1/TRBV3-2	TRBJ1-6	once	TGTGCCAGCAGTCCCAGGGGCGGGAGTTCACCCCTCCACTTT	CASSPRGGSSPLHF
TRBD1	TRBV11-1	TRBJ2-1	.	TGTGCCAGCAGCTTAGCTTTGGACAGGGGGTTTTACAATGAGCAGTTCTTC	CASSLALDRGFYNEQFF
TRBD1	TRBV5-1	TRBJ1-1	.	TGCGCCAGCAGCTTGCAACAGGGGGCCGGAACTGAAGCTTTCTTT	CASSLQQGAGTEAFF
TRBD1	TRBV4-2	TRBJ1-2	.	TGTGCCAGCAGCCTAGAACCGGGACAGGGCCACTATGGCTACACCTTC	CASSLEPGQGHYGYTF
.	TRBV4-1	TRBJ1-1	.	TGCGCCAGCAGCCAAGAGATGGCACGCACTGAAGCTTTCTTT	CASSQEMARTEAFF
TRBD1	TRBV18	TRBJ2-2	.	TGTGCCAGCTCACCACCGGACAGGGGAGGCGGGGAGCTGTTTTTT	CASSPPDRGGGELFF
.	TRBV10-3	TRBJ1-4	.	TGTGCCATCAGTGAGTCGGGTACGAGGAGGAGTGAAAAACTGTTTTTT	CAISESGTRRSEKLFF
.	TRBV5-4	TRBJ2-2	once	TGTGCCAGCAGTTACGACAGAACGAACACCGGGGAGCTGTTTTTT	CASSYDRTNTGELFF